These T cell receptor beta chains were read from a single sample in a study of T cells in localized non-small cell lung cancer. Assay used: immunoSEQ multiplex PCR; TCRdb lists only in-frame clones, some missing. Here the sample spans roughly 50,000 clones, around 86% being singletons. This specimen consisted of peripheral blood, obtained before any cancer treatment. The receptor source for this set is a female donor older than 55 with stage II squamous cell lung carcinoma. CDR3s include the opening cysteine and the closing phenylalanine or tryptophan. D genes are given only for firm matches. The size entry is marked missing in some rows and otherwise reads once, few, many or a size class.

CDR3: CSVGGQNTEAFF
DNA: TGCAGCGTTGGGGGACAGAACACTGAAGCTTTCTTT
J: TRBJ1-1
D: NA
V: TRBV29-1
size: NA

CDR3: CASSGQANYGYTF
DNA: TGTGCCAGCAGCGGACAGGCTAACTATGGCTACACCTTC
J: TRBJ1-2
D: TRBD1
V: TRBV6-1
size: NA

CDR3: CASTEGARAYEQYF
DNA: TGTGCCAGCACGGAGGGGGCGAGGGCCTACGAGCAGTACTTC
J: TRBJ2-7
D: NA
V: TRBV6-5
size: NA

CDR3: CASSLNWAANYGYTF
DNA: TGCGCCAGCAGCTTGAACTGGGCAGCTAACTATGGCTACACCTTC
J: TRBJ1-2
D: NA
V: TRBV5-1
size: NA

CDR3: CASSSKRGAGGSGTQYF
DNA: TGTGCCAGCAGTTCTAAGCGGGGGGCCGGGGGTTCTGGTACGCAGTATTTT
J: TRBJ2-3
D: TRBD2
V: TRBV7-2
size: NA

CDR3: CASSLGAYGTKSMNTEAFF
DNA: TGTGCCAGCAGCTTGGGGGCATACGGGACAAAGTCCATGAACACTGAAGCTTTCTTT
J: TRBJ1-1
D: NA
V: TRBV5-5
size: NA

CDR3: CASSLRQGAQGGELFF
DNA: TGTGCCAGTAGTTTGCGACAGGGGGCGCAGGGCGGGGAGCTGTTTTTT
J: TRBJ2-2
D: TRBD1
V: TRBV19
size: once

CDR3: CASSLLGTDTQYF
DNA: TGTGCCAGCAGCTTGCTGGGTACAGATACGCAGTATTTT
J: TRBJ2-3
D: NA
V: TRBV5-6
size: NA

CDR3: CASSPGTGIEPQHF
DNA: TGTGCCAGCAGCCCTGGGACAGGAATTGAGCCCCAGCATTTT
J: TRBJ1-5
D: TRBD1
V: TRBV16
size: few

CDR3: CASSVSNGFMNTEAFF
DNA: TGTGCCAGCAGCGTATCGAATGGCTTTATGAACACTGAAGCTTTCTTT
J: TRBJ1-1
D: NA
V: TRBV9
size: few

CDR3: CASSRLGPNTEAFF
DNA: TGTGCCAGTAGCCGGTTGGGTCCGAACACTGAAGCTTTCTTT
J: TRBJ1-1
D: NA
V: TRBV19
size: NA